This is a list of T cell receptor beta chains from one sample in a study of blood T cell repertoires in COVID-19. The method was immunoSEQ multiplex PCR; TCRdb's version includes in-frame clones alone and lacks a portion of them. The sample holds about 150,000 clones; roughly 87% are singletons and the top ten take about 4.1%. The sample comprised PBMCs or T cells enriched from blood (not recorded which). Receptors originate from a woman between 40 and 55 years old who had been exposed to COVID-19. The CDR3 runs from the conserved cysteine through the conserved F or W. A D gene is named only where the DNA matches it firmly. For some rows the clone size is stated as once, few or many, or as a class when expanded; others skip it.

v_call: TRBV19
d_call: NA
clone_size: NA
j_call: TRBJ1-4
cdr3_nt: TGTGCCAGTAGTATAGATACCCCAGCGGCAGCAACTAATGAAAAACTGTTTTTT
cdr3_aa: CASSIDTPAAATNEKLFF

v_call: TRBV28
d_call: TRBD2
clone_size: NA
j_call: TRBJ2-7
cdr3_nt: TGTGCCAGCAGCTCTAGCGGGGTAAGCTCCTACGAGCAGTACTTC
cdr3_aa: CASSSSGVSSYEQYF

v_call: TRBV6-5
d_call: NA
clone_size: NA
j_call: TRBJ1-1
cdr3_nt: TGTGCCAGCAGTCTCTCTTACGGGAGGACTGAAGCTTTCTTT
cdr3_aa: CASSLSYGRTEAFF

v_call: TRBV9
d_call: NA
clone_size: NA
j_call: TRBJ2-5
cdr3_nt: TGTGCCAGCAGCGTAGCCCAAAAGACCCAGTACTTC
cdr3_aa: CASSVAQKTQYF

v_call: TRBV4-1
d_call: NA
clone_size: NA
j_call: TRBJ1-5
cdr3_nt: TGCGCCAGCAGCCAATTCTATGGAGGCAATCAGCCCCAGCATTTT
cdr3_aa: CASSQFYGGNQPQHF

v_call: TRBV4-2
d_call: NA
clone_size: NA
j_call: TRBJ1-1
cdr3_nt: TGTGCCAGCAGCCAAGAATTCGACAGAGAAGCTTTCTTT
cdr3_aa: CASSQEFDREAFF

v_call: TRBV9
d_call: TRBD1
clone_size: NA
j_call: TRBJ1-4
cdr3_nt: TGTGCCAGCAGCGTGACGGGACAGCCGAATGAAAAACTGTTTTTT
cdr3_aa: CASSVTGQPNEKLFF

v_call: TRBV4-1
d_call: NA
clone_size: NA
j_call: TRBJ2-1
cdr3_nt: TGCGCCAGCAGCCAAGAACATCTTGGGGCGAACTACAATGAGCAGTTCTTC
cdr3_aa: CASSQEHLGANYNEQFF

v_call: TRBV11-3
d_call: TRBD2
clone_size: NA
j_call: TRBJ2-2
cdr3_nt: TGTGCCAGCAGCTTAGCGGGGGGGCAAACCGGGGAGCTGTTTTTT
cdr3_aa: CASSLAGGQTGELFF

v_call: TRBV5-1
d_call: NA
clone_size: NA
j_call: TRBJ2-1
cdr3_nt: TGCGCCAGCAGCCCGTACGTGGGTCGAGGGTTCAATGAGCAGTTCTTC
cdr3_aa: CASSPYVGRGFNEQFF

v_call: TRBV6-5
d_call: TRBD1
clone_size: few
j_call: TRBJ1-4
cdr3_nt: TGTGCCAGCAGTCCTCCAGGGGGCTTTAGGGAAAAACTGTTTTTT
cdr3_aa: CASSPPGGFREKLFF

v_call: TRBV19
d_call: NA
clone_size: NA
j_call: TRBJ1-2
cdr3_nt: TGTGCCAGTAGTCCAGGGCGGTCCGGCTACACCTTC
cdr3_aa: CASSPGRSGYTF

v_call: TRBV20-1
d_call: NA
clone_size: NA
j_call: TRBJ2-1
cdr3_nt: TGCAGTGCTAGTCTAGCATCAGGTTACAATGAGCAGTTCTTC
cdr3_aa: CSASLASGYNEQFF

v_call: TRBV4-1
d_call: NA
clone_size: NA
j_call: TRBJ2-7
cdr3_nt: TGCGCCAGCAGCCAACTAGGGACAGAGCAGTACTTC
cdr3_aa: CASSQLGTEQYF

v_call: TRBV18
d_call: NA
clone_size: once
j_call: TRBJ1-1
cdr3_nt: TGTGCCAGCTCACCGGGACAAGGCCTACGGGCTTTCTTT
cdr3_aa: CASSPGQGLRAFF

v_call: TRBV3-1/TRBV3-2
d_call: NA
clone_size: NA
j_call: TRBJ2-5
cdr3_nt: TGTGCCAGCAGAGAGGAGTACCAAGAGACCCAGTACTTC
cdr3_aa: CASREEYQETQYF

v_call: TRBV28
d_call: TRBD1
clone_size: NA
j_call: TRBJ2-2
cdr3_nt: TGTGCCAGCAGCTTGACAGGGCCCGGGGAGCTGTTTTTT
cdr3_aa: CASSLTGPGELFF

v_call: TRBV28
d_call: NA
clone_size: NA
j_call: TRBJ1-1
cdr3_nt: TGTGCCAGCAGTTTAACGCGTACTAACACTGAAGCTTTCTTT
cdr3_aa: CASSLTRTNTEAFF

v_call: TRBV25-1
d_call: NA
clone_size: NA
j_call: TRBJ2-1
cdr3_nt: TGTGCCAGCAGTGACCGGCGGGACTACAATGAGCAGTTCTTC
cdr3_aa: CASSDRRDYNEQFF

v_call: TRBV6-1
d_call: TRBD2
clone_size: NA
j_call: TRBJ2-7
cdr3_nt: TGTGCCAGCAGTGAAGGACTAGCGCTTTACGAGCAGTACTTC
cdr3_aa: CASSEGLALYEQYF

v_call: TRBV2
d_call: TRBD1
clone_size: NA
j_call: TRBJ1-2
cdr3_nt: TGTGCCACCCAATTGACAGGGACGGACTATGGCTACACCTTC
cdr3_aa: CATQLTGTDYGYTF

v_call: TRBV7-9
d_call: TRBD1
clone_size: NA
j_call: TRBJ1-5
cdr3_nt: TGTGCCAGCAGCTTGGACAGGGCAGGCAATCAGCCCCAGCATTTT
cdr3_aa: CASSLDRAGNQPQHF

v_call: TRBV5-1
d_call: TRBD1
clone_size: once
j_call: TRBJ1-1
cdr3_nt: TGCGCCAGCAGCGGGACAGGGGGCGGGAACACTGAAGCTTTCTTT
cdr3_aa: CASSGTGGGNTEAFF

v_call: TRBV6-5
d_call: NA
clone_size: NA
j_call: TRBJ2-4
cdr3_nt: TGTGCCAGCAGTTACGGTCCTCTGGCAGCCAAAAACATTCAGTACTTC
cdr3_aa: CASSYGPLAAKNIQYF

v_call: TRBV29-1
d_call: NA
clone_size: NA
j_call: TRBJ1-2
cdr3_nt: TGCAGCGTTTCCTCAGGGTTTGGCTACACCTTC
cdr3_aa: CSVSSGFGYTF

v_call: TRBV10-3
d_call: NA
clone_size: NA
j_call: TRBJ1-2
cdr3_nt: TGTGCCATCACCACTACTAGCTATGGCTACACCTTC
cdr3_aa: CAITTTSYGYTF

v_call: TRBV19
d_call: NA
clone_size: NA
j_call: TRBJ2-3
cdr3_nt: TGTGCCAGTAGTAGCGACAGGACAGATACGCAGTATTTT
cdr3_aa: CASSSDRTDTQYF

v_call: TRBV7-3
d_call: NA
clone_size: once
j_call: TRBJ2-6
cdr3_nt: TGTGCCAGCAGCCCCCAGGTGCAGGGGACTGGGGCCAACGTCCTGACTTTC
cdr3_aa: CASSPQVQGTGANVLTF

v_call: TRBV6-8
d_call: NA
clone_size: once
j_call: TRBJ1-5
cdr3_nt: TGTGCCAGCAGTTACGCCCAGAGCAATCAGCCCCAGCATTTT
cdr3_aa: CASSYAQSNQPQHF

v_call: TRBV7-9
d_call: NA
clone_size: once
j_call: TRBJ1-4
cdr3_nt: TGTGCCAGCAGCTTAGGTGGGGAATGGGGAGCAACTAATGAAAAACTGTTTTTT
cdr3_aa: CASSLGGEWGATNEKLFF

v_call: TRBV29-1
d_call: NA
clone_size: NA
j_call: TRBJ1-5
cdr3_nt: TGCAGCGTCCGGGACGGGGGGAAGCCCCAGCATTTT
cdr3_aa: CSVRDGGKPQHF

v_call: TRBV5-4
d_call: TRBD1
clone_size: NA
j_call: TRBJ1-2
cdr3_nt: TGTGCCAGCAGCGGGGACAGGGGGAACTATGGCTACACCTTC
cdr3_aa: CASSGDRGNYGYTF

v_call: TRBV29-1
d_call: TRBD2
clone_size: NA
j_call: TRBJ2-7
cdr3_nt: TGCAGCGTTGCCGCTAGCGGGAGTGCCGAGCAGTACTTC
cdr3_aa: CSVAASGSAEQYF

v_call: TRBV6-5
d_call: NA
clone_size: NA
j_call: TRBJ1-3
cdr3_nt: TGTGCCAGCCAAGGTCGGGCTGGAAACACCATATATTTT
cdr3_aa: CASQGRAGNTIYF

v_call: TRBV7-2
d_call: NA
clone_size: NA
j_call: TRBJ2-7
cdr3_nt: TGTGCCAGCAGGCTAGCTCCACACTCCTACGAGCAGTACTTC
cdr3_aa: CASRLAPHSYEQYF

v_call: TRBV10-3
d_call: TRBD1
clone_size: NA
j_call: TRBJ1-2
cdr3_nt: TGTGCCATCAGTCCTATCCCCCCCGGGACAGGAGTTTATGGCTACACCTTC
cdr3_aa: CAISPIPPGTGVYGYTF

v_call: TRBV11-2
d_call: TRBD2
clone_size: NA
j_call: TRBJ2-6
cdr3_nt: TGTGCCAGCAGCTTAAGGGGGACTAGTTCTGGGGCCAACGTCCTGACTTTC
cdr3_aa: CASSLRGTSSGANVLTF

v_call: TRBV25-1
d_call: NA
clone_size: NA
j_call: TRBJ1-1
cdr3_nt: TGTGCCAGCAGTGAGGCGGGGCGTGAAGCTTTCTTT
cdr3_aa: CASSEAGREAFF

v_call: TRBV24-1
d_call: TRBD2
clone_size: NA
j_call: TRBJ2-1
cdr3_nt: TGTGCCACCAGTGATTCCGGGACTAGCCTGTTCTTC
cdr3_aa: CATSDSGTSLFF

v_call: TRBV7-9
d_call: NA
clone_size: once
j_call: TRBJ2-5
cdr3_nt: TGTGCCAGCAGCTCGAACGAGGAGACCCAGTACTTC
cdr3_aa: CASSSNEETQYF

v_call: TRBV10-3
d_call: NA
clone_size: NA
j_call: TRBJ2-7
cdr3_nt: TGTGCCATCAGTAACCTGGGGGGTTTCGAGCAGTACTTC
cdr3_aa: CAISNLGGFEQYF

v_call: TRBV24-1
d_call: NA
clone_size: NA
j_call: TRBJ2-3
cdr3_nt: TGTGCCACCAGTGAGACAGTCACAGATACGCAGTATTTT
cdr3_aa: CATSETVTDTQYF

v_call: TRBV20-1
d_call: NA
clone_size: NA
j_call: TRBJ2-1
cdr3_nt: TGCAGTGCTAGTGGTCGGCTACTACCGGGCAATGAGCAGTTCTTC
cdr3_aa: CSASGRLLPGNEQFF

v_call: TRBV19
d_call: TRBD2
clone_size: NA
j_call: TRBJ2-3
cdr3_nt: TGTGCCAGTAGCCTGACTAGCGCATCGGATACGCAGTATTTT
cdr3_aa: CASSLTSASDTQYF

v_call: TRBV9
d_call: TRBD1
clone_size: once
j_call: TRBJ1-5
cdr3_nt: TGTGCCAGCAGCGCTGGAGGGACAGGCTCACGTCCCCAGCATTTT
cdr3_aa: CASSAGGTGSRPQHF

v_call: TRBV10-3
d_call: TRBD1
clone_size: once
j_call: TRBJ1-2
cdr3_nt: TGTGCCATCAGTTCTCGCAGGGGGGAAGTTAAGGACTATGGCTACACCTTC
cdr3_aa: CAISSRRGEVKDYGYTF

v_call: TRBV5-5
d_call: NA
clone_size: once
j_call: TRBJ2-3
cdr3_nt: TGTGCCAGCAGCCAGACAGGTTCCGATACGCAGTATTTT
cdr3_aa: CASSQTGSDTQYF

v_call: TRBV18
d_call: NA
clone_size: NA
j_call: TRBJ1-2
cdr3_nt: TGTGCCAGCTCACCTTATTCGGGGGACGGCTACACCTTC
cdr3_aa: CASSPYSGDGYTF

v_call: TRBV27
d_call: TRBD1
clone_size: NA
j_call: TRBJ1-5
cdr3_nt: TGTGCCAGCAGTTTTCGCCTAGGACAGGGGGTCAATCAGCCCCAGCATTTT
cdr3_aa: CASSFRLGQGVNQPQHF

v_call: TRBV27
d_call: TRBD1
clone_size: NA
j_call: TRBJ2-7
cdr3_nt: TGTGCCAGCAGTAATCGACAGGGGACCTACGAGCAGTACTTC
cdr3_aa: CASSNRQGTYEQYF

v_call: TRBV27
d_call: NA
clone_size: NA
j_call: TRBJ1-1
cdr3_nt: TGTGCCAGCAGTTATCTTCCGGGACTCATGAACACTGAAGCTTTCTTT
cdr3_aa: CASSYLPGLMNTEAFF

v_call: TRBV10-3
d_call: NA
clone_size: NA
j_call: TRBJ1-6
cdr3_nt: TGTGCCATCAGGAGAGCGGGGGGTAGAGACCTTAATTCACCCCTCCACTTT
cdr3_aa: CAIRRAGGRDLNSPLHF

v_call: TRBV28
d_call: NA
clone_size: NA
j_call: TRBJ1-6
cdr3_nt: TGTGCCAGCAGTTTAGGGGGCGCAGGGTGGAATAATTCACCCCTCCACTTT
cdr3_aa: CASSLGGAGWNNSPLHF

v_call: TRBV10-3
d_call: NA
clone_size: NA
j_call: TRBJ1-3
cdr3_nt: TGTGCCATCAGTATAGACAACTCTGGAAACACCATATATTTT
cdr3_aa: CAISIDNSGNTIYF

v_call: TRBV6-5
d_call: TRBD2
clone_size: once
j_call: TRBJ2-1
cdr3_nt: TGTGCCAGCAAGGGGACTATTTATAGGAATGAGCAGTTCTTC
cdr3_aa: CASKGTIYRNEQFF

v_call: TRBV5-4
d_call: NA
clone_size: NA
j_call: TRBJ2-7
cdr3_nt: TGTGCCAGCAGCCCCCTCCAGTCCGGCGGGTCCTACGAGCAGTACTTC
cdr3_aa: CASSPLQSGGSYEQYF

v_call: TRBV10-3
d_call: NA
clone_size: once
j_call: TRBJ2-5
cdr3_nt: TGTGCCATCAGTGTACAGGGACAAGAGACCCAGTACTTC
cdr3_aa: CAISVQGQETQYF

v_call: TRBV5-1
d_call: TRBD1
clone_size: few
j_call: TRBJ2-2
cdr3_nt: TGCGCCAGCAGCAGGACAGGTCCCGACACCGGGGAGCTGTTTTTT
cdr3_aa: CASSRTGPDTGELFF

v_call: TRBV7-9
d_call: NA
clone_size: NA
j_call: TRBJ2-1
cdr3_nt: TGTGCCAGCAGCTTAGACGGGAGCTCCTACAATGAGCAGTTCTTC
cdr3_aa: CASSLDGSSYNEQFF

v_call: TRBV29-1
d_call: TRBD2
clone_size: NA
j_call: TRBJ2-3
cdr3_nt: TGCAGCGTTGGAACCCTAGCGGGGACCACAGATACGCAGTATTTT
cdr3_aa: CSVGTLAGTTDTQYF